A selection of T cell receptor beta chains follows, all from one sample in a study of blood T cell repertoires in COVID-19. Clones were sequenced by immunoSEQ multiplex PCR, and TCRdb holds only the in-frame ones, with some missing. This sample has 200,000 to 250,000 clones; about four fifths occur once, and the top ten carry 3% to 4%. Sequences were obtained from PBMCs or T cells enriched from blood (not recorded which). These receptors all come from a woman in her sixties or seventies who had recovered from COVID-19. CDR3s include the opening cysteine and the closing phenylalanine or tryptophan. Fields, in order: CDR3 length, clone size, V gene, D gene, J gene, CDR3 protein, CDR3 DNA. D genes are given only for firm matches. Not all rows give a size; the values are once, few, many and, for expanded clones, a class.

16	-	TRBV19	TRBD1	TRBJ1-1	CASRIRQGQGDTEAFF	TGTGCCAGTAGGATAAGACAAGGACAGGGTGACACTGAAGCTTTCTTT
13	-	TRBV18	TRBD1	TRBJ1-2	CASSPDRVGGYTF	TGTGCCAGCTCCCCAGACAGGGTTGGAGGCTACACCTTC
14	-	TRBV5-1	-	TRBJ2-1	CASSLGPVYNEQFF	TGCGCCAGCAGCTTGGGTCCGGTCTACAATGAGCAGTTCTTC
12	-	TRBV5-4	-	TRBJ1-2	CASSLDRDGYTF	TGTGCCAGCAGCTTGGACCGCGATGGCTACACCTTC
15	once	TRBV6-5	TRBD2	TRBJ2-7	CASSYEGGSRDEQYF	TGTGCCAGCAGTTACGAAGGCGGGAGTCGGGACGAGCAGTACTTC
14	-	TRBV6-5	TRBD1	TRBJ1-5	CASRNLGDSQPQHF	TGTGCCAGCCGGAACCTGGGGGACAGCCAGCCCCAGCATTTT
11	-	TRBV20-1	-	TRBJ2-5	CSASLGETQYF	TGCAGTGCTAGCCTTGGCGAGACCCAGTACTTC
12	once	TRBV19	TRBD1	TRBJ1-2	CATSRTGYGYTF	TGTGCCACCTCCCGGACAGGCTATGGCTACACCTTC
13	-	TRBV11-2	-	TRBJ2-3	CASSNGGTDTQYF	TGTGCCAGCAGTAACGGGGGCACAGATACGCAGTATTTT
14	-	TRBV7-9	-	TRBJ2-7	CASSLARRAYEQYF	TGTGCCAGCAGCTTAGCGCGCAGGGCCTACGAGCAGTACTTC
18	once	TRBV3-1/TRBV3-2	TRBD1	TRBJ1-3	CASSQDYTGGFSGNTIYF	TGTGCCAGCAGCCAAGATTATACAGGGGGCTTCTCTGGAAACACCATATATTTT
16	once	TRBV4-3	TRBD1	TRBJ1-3	CASSQEGTASGNTIYF	TGCGCCAGCAGCCAAGAGGGGACAGCCTCTGGAAACACCATATATTTT
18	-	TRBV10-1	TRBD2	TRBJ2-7	CASRAGLAGALLRGEQYF	TGCGCCAGCAGGGCGGGACTAGCGGGAGCCCTTCTACGTGGGGAGCAGTACTTC
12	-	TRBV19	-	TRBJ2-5	CASGVTAETQYF	TGTGCATCCGGGGTAACGGCCGAGACCCAGTACTTC
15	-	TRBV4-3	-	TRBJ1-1	CASSQGRGMNTEAFF	TGCGCCAGCAGCCAAGGTCGGGGGATGAACACTGAAGCTTTCTTT
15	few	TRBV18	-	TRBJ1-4	CASSPWARGNEKLFF	TGTGCCAGCTCCCCTTGGGCGCGGGGAAATGAAAAACTGTTTTTT
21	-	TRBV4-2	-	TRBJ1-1	CASSRETISGGVKGVGTEAFF	TGTGCCAGCAGCCGAGAAACCATTTCCGGAGGAGTGAAGGGGGTCGGCACTGAAGCTTTCTTT
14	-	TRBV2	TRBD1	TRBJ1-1	CASSEEDRRTEAFF	TGTGCCAGCAGTGAAGAGGACAGGAGGACTGAAGCTTTCTTT
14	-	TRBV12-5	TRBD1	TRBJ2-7	CASGMLQGAGEQYF	TGTGCTAGTGGTATGTTACAGGGGGCGGGGGAGCAGTACTTC
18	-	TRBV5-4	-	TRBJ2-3	CASSSTLRTLKGRDTQYF	TGTGCCAGCAGTTCTACGTTACGGACTCTAAAAGGGAGGGATACGCAGTATTTT
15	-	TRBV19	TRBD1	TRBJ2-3	CASSIGTARTDTQYF	TGTGCCAGTAGTATCGGGACAGCCCGCACAGATACGCAGTATTTT
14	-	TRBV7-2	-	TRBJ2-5	CASSYLTQGETQYF	TGTGCCAGCAGCTATCTGACGCAGGGGGAGACCCAGTACTTC
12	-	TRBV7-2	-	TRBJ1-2	CASSVPDYGYTF	TGTGCCAGCAGCGTACCAGACTATGGCTACACCTTC
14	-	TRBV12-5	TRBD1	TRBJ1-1	CASETGQGEAEAFF	TGTGCTAGTGAAACCGGACAGGGAGAGGCTGAAGCTTTCTTT
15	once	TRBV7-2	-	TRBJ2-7	CASSLNPGLNYEQYF	TGTGCCAGCAGCCTAAATCCGGGACTTAACTACGAGCAGTACTTC
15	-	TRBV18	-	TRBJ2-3	CASSPRTASTDTQYF	TGTGCCAGCTCACCGCGGACAGCTAGCACAGATACGCAGTATTTT
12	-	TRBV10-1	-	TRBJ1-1	CASSESLEGAFF	TGCGCCAGCAGTGAGTCCTTGGAGGGAGCTTTCTTT
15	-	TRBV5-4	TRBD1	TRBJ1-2	CASSYQGADGYGYTF	TGTGCCAGCAGTTACCAGGGGGCAGATGGCTATGGCTACACCTTC
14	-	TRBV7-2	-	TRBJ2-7	CASSLEAGPYEQYF	TGTGCCAGCAGCTTAGAAGCGGGTCCCTACGAGCAGTACTTC